This entry lists 10 T cell receptor beta chains sequenced from one sample in a study of identical twins. TCRdb re-analysed the 5' RACE reads in MiXCR, keeping a single row per CDR3 protein. This table holds hundreds of thousands of distinct CDR3 sequences, around 6% found once. What was sequenced was naive T cells sorted from blood. The receptors shown here come from a young man in good health.

About this clonotype itself: A much larger clone lies a single base off, so this may be a read error. Since no conserved phenylalanine or tryptophan closes the CDR3, a read error is the likely cause. The V gene is TRBV5-1, the J gene TRBJ2-2, with D perhaps matching TRBD2 (6 bases). The germline V gene has CDR1 SGHRS and CDR2 YFSETQ. The CDR3 runs 16 residues. Trimming cost V 0 bases and J 5 bases, with 14 bases left between them. The CDR3 loop reads CASSLGVAGITGELFL. Here the CDR3 DNA reads TGCGCCAGCAGCTTGGGAGTCGCGGGGATAACCGGGGAGCTGTTTTTG.

This clonotype was detected ten times or more. The rearrangement joins TRBV15 to TRBJ2-1; 10 positions match TRBD1. Germline loops: CDR1 LNHNV, CDR2 YYDKDF (reference sequence). V shed 0 bases and J 4 bases; nucleotides not matched to a gene: 6. There are 17 residues in the CDR3. The CDR3 loop is CATSRDLGTGVYNEQFF. In DNA form, the CDR3 reads TGTGCCACCAGCAGAGATCTGGGGACAGGGGTTTACAATGAGCAGTTCTTC.

This clonotype was counted many times. The chain recombines TRBV6-2 or TRBV6-3 with TRBJ2-7; D unresolved. The CDR3 covers 12 residues. The germline gives CDR1 MNHEY, CDR2 SVGEGT. The V gene lost 6 bases and the J gene lost 3 bases, with 9 bases spanning the gap. CDR3 sequence reads: CASSHDRYEQYV. DNA for the CDR3: TGTGCCAGCAGCCACGACCGCTACGAGCAGTACGTC.

The V call is TRBV29-1, the J call TRBJ2-6, with 7 positions matching TRBD2. CDR3 size: 19 residues. The ends lost 4 bases at V and 0 bases at J; junction bases unmatched: 15. Germline V gene sequence: CDR1 SQVTM, CDR2 ANQGSEA. The CDR3 bases are TGCAGCGTTGTAATTCCGTTTGCGGGGGTCCACTCTGGGGCCAACGTCCTGACTTTC. Its protein product is CSVVIPFAGVHSGANVLTF. The full variable domain, completed using reference TRBV29-1 and TRBJ2-6, is SAVISQKPSRDICQRGTSLTIQCQVDSQVTMMFWYRQQPGQSLTLIATANQGSEATYESGFVIDKFPISRPNLTFSTLTVSNMSPEDSSIYLCSVVIPFAGVHSGANVLTFGAGSRLTVL.

This chain uses TRBV27 with TRBJ1-1; 7 bases align to TRBD1. Germline trimming cut 0 bases from V and 2 bases from J; bases unmatched to any gene: 3. Germline lookup yields CDR1 MNHEY and CDR2 SMNVEV (reference sequence). The CDR3 is made up of 15 amino acids. In DNA form, the CDR3 reads TGTGCCAGCAGTTTATCGGCAGGGGGTAACACTGAAGCTTTCTTT. Protein: CASSLSAGGNTEAFF.

At least ten counts were recorded for this clonotype. V gene TRBV12-3 or TRBV12-4 combines with J gene TRBJ2-7; possibly TRBD2 for D (6 bases). V dropped 5 bases and J dropped 9 bases, with 17 bases sitting between them. CDR3 length: 13 residues. The CDR3 bases are TGTGCCAGCAGTCCAATCGGGACTTTAGGGCAGTACTTC. Encoded protein: CASSPIGTLGQYF.

As DNA, the CDR3 is TGTGCCAGTAGCCATGACCGGGACGGGGAAGACGAGCAGTACTTC. It encodes CASSHDRDGEDEQYF. V and J are TRBV19 and TRBJ2-7; D could derive from TRBD1 or TRBD2 (5 bases each). The CDR3 totals 15 residues. The germline V and J ends were trimmed by 6 bases and 5 bases, with 20 bases remaining between them. Germline CDR1 LNHDA, CDR2 SQIVND (reference sequence).

The gene calls are TRBV18 and TRBJ1-3; 9 bases match TRBD1. The germline V gene encodes CDR1 KGHSH and CDR2 LQKENI. With V trimmed by 3 bases and J by 3 bases, 6 bases remained unmatched. This CDR3 is 16 amino acids long. The CDR3 DNA sequence: TGTGCCAGCTCACCTATACAGGGGGCGCTTGGAAACACCATATATTTT. Its protein is CASSPIQGALGNTIYF.

CDR3 nucleotide sequence: TGTGCCAGCAGCCTTCGCGGCCGGGCGCAGGACTATGGCTACACCTTC. As protein: CASSLRGRAQDYGYTF. This chain uses TRBV27 with TRBJ1-2; D call uncertain. The CDR3 contains 16 residues. Per germline, CDR1 MNHEY and CDR2 SMNVEV (reference sequence). V shed 6 bases and J shed 3 bases, with 20 bases lying between them.

This clonotype has ten or more counts. This chain connects TRBV5-1 to TRBJ1-3; maybe TRBD1 (6 bases). The CDR3 totals 13 residues. The V gene lost 6 bases and the J gene lost 2 bases, with 9 bases spanning the gap. Germline values: CDR1 SGHRS, CDR2 YFSETQ. The CDR3 loop reads CASMEGAGNTIYF. CDR3 bases: TGCGCCAGCATGGAGGGGGCTGGAAACACCATATATTTT.